This is a list of T cell receptor beta chains from one sample in a study of T cells in Graves' hyperthyroidism and ophthalmopathy. TCRdb analysed the multiplex PCR reads with MiXCR anew, one entry per CDR3 protein. This table has about 610,000 distinct CDR3 sequences, 15% to 20% appearing once. Sequenced sample: blood. The receptors originated from a woman in her thirties or forties with Graves' ophthalmopathy. Each CDR3 is given with its conserved first and last residue. The order of the fields is J gene, V gene, CDR3 protein.

TRBJ2-7 TRBV7-9 CASSLPSSQGKGEQYF
TRBJ2-5 TRBV7-8 CASSLRQGGQETQYF
TRBJ2-5 TRBV11-2 CASSSLGLERETQYF
TRBJ2-3 TRBV7-3 CASSPISGGAQYF
TRBJ2-7 TRBV6-1 CASSGGRSTTLGEQYF
TRBJ1-2 TRBV3-1 CASKPSWALSLYGYTF
TRBJ1-6 TRBV18 CASSPRDLNSPLHF
TRBJ1-1 TRBV7-9 CASSRSRGTEEDTEAFF
TRBJ2-3 TRBV11-1 CASSPEPADTQYF
TRBJ2-5 TRBV24-1 CATSEGQGARETQYF
TRBJ2-2 TRBV7-3 CASSPTPAGELFF
TRBJ2-2 TRBV11-2 CASSTGTKNTGELFF
TRBJ1-4 TRBV11-2 CASSLGQAPEKLFF
TRBJ2-2 TRBV6-5 CASSYSLDTGELFF
TRBJ2-7 TRBV27 CASSDRSSGSVSYEQYF
TRBJ1-2 TRBV29-1 CSVEGRAFYGYTF
TRBJ2-7 TRBV5-1 CASSLGPTGGSSYEQYF
TRBJ2-5 TRBV11-2 CASSFGQGRETQYF
TRBJ2-7 TRBV7-8 CASSPTDGTDSSYEQYF
TRBJ1-3 TRBV9 CASSTQTDGNTIYF
TRBJ2-4 TRBV13 CASSVGLAGLAKNIQYF
TRBJ2-7 TRBV4-2 CASSQERTSGWYEQYF
TRBJ2-1 TRBV5-1 CASSMRTGAYNEQFF
TRBJ2-7 TRBV20-1 CTAPGPGGNEQYF
TRBJ1-1 TRBV12-5 CASMLGMTEAFF
TRBJ2-5 TRBV12-3/TRBV12-4 CASSSTGALGRETQYF
TRBJ2-7 TRBV20-1 CSARVGYVSYEQYF
TRBJ2-6 TRBV28 CASSPIGQDGANVLTF
TRBJ1-1 TRBV6-6 CASSYVGPEAFF
TRBJ1-1 TRBV12-3/TRBV12-4 CASTAGRMNTEAFF
TRBJ2-5 TRBV28 CASSSGQQETQYF
TRBJ2-2 TRBV28 CASSAPGLAGANTGELFF
TRBJ2-1 TRBV20-1 CSAYSLAVEDNEQFF
TRBJ2-5 TRBV5-1 CASSSGGVGQQETQYF
TRBJ2-3 TRBV7-9 CASTLPPTDTQYF
TRBJ2-5 TRBV2 CASGGLAAQETQYF
TRBJ1-1 TRBV9 CASSAAQSNTEAFF
TRBJ1-6 TRBV6-1 CASRGDTLHF
TRBJ2-7 TRBV28 CASRYPGGYEQYF
TRBJ1-2 TRBV6-1 CASSERRDVYGYTF
TRBJ2-1 TRBV2 CASSEERSSYNEQFF
TRBJ2-3 TRBV11-2 CASSSSGSGPSTDTQYF
TRBJ2-5 TRBV7-6 CASTSVETQYF
TRBJ2-1 TRBV20-1 CSARDLLAGGDEQFF
TRBJ2-2 TRBV30 CAWGPYTGELFF